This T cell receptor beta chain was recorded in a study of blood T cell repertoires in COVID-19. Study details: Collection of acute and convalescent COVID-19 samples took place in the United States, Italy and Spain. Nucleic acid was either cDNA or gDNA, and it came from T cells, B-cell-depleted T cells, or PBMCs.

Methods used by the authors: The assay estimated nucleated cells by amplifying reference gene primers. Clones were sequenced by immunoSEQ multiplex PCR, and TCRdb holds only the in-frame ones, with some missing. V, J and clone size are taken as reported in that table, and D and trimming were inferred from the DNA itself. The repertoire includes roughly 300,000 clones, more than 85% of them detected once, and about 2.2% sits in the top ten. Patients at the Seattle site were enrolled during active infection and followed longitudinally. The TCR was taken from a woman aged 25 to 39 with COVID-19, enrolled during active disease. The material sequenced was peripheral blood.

CDR3 in amino acids: CASRDRGIDTQYF. Here the CDR3 DNA reads TGTGCCAGCAGGGACAGGGGTATTGATACGCAGTATTTT. This chain connects TRBV6-5 to TRBJ2-3; 9 bases align to TRBD1. Germline loops: CDR1 MNHEY, CDR2 SVGAGI. The CDR3 consists of 13 residues. J lost 6 bases, V lost 6 bases, and 4 bases had no gene match.